The clone carrying this T cell receptor beta chain was picked up a small number of times. What it binds is not known. The sample is drawn from a study of T-cell memory formation after mild COVID-19. CDR3 length: 14 amino acids. The germline gives CDR1 SGHAT, CDR2 FQNNGV. Trimming shortened V by 4 bases and J by 8 bases, and 15 bases separated the two germline ends. Study-wide findings and caveats: There was a balanced CD4/CD8 profile in clones contracting day 15 to 85, and later expanders leaned CD4+. Memory from before infection featured some responding clones, which suggests cross-reactive memory joined.

Using constant-segment primers, 5'RACE produced TCR alpha and TCR beta cDNA libraries carrying sample barcodes and UMIs. Each CDR3 protein is one row after TCRdb ran MiXCR on the 5' RACE reads. The table has under 550,000 distinct CDR3 sequences, more than 15% seen once. Sequencing used PBMCs or a T cell subset sorted from them (not recorded which). The origin of this receptor is a man between 18 and 35 years old who had mild COVID-19 (a few samples of this study predate the infection). Cell type and time point are not known. The V call is TRBV11-2, the J call TRBJ1-5; no definite D call. The CDR3 DNA is TGTGCCAGCAGCTCCCGGGCCCGAGGGAAGCCCCAGCATTTT. The encoded protein is CASSSRARGKPQHF. The whole variable domain, filled in from reference TRBV11-2 and TRBJ1-5, reads EAGVAQSPRYKIIEKRQSVAFWCNPISGHATLYWYQQILGQGPKLLIQFQNNGVVDDSQLPKDRFSAERLKGVDSTLKIQPAKLEDSAVYLCASSSRARGKPQHFGDGTRLSIL.